This TCR beta chain emerged from a study of control samples from healthy donors and cancer patients. Per the germline V gene, CDR1 is KGHSH and CDR2 is LQKENI. CDR3 size: 15 residues. The ends were cut back, 3 bases at V and 7 bases at J, with 15 bases in the middle. Profiling relied on immunoSEQ multiplex PCR, and the TCRdb table lists in-frame clones only, not all of them. The table records some 150,000 clones, approximately 96% of them present only once. Sequenced input: blood. This clonotype originated in a woman aged 30 to 39 in good health. The rearrangement uses TRBV18 and TRBJ2-2, with TRBD2 as a possible D gene (5 bases). In DNA, the CDR3 is TGTGCCAGCTCACCTATAGCGTACCTGGGCGGGGAGCTGTTTTTT. It codes for CASSPIAYLGGELFF.